Below are 16 T cell receptor beta chains sequenced from a single sample in a study of beta chain features in type 1 diabetes. Sequenced material consisted of expressed TCRB transcripts (all of the isolated RNA was reverse transcribed). TCRdb's table, derived via immunoSEQ multiplex PCR, lists solely in-frame clones and lacks some. Of a few hundred thousand clones listed, 25% to 30% are singletons. Input material: central memory CD4+ T cells from blood. These receptors all stem from a man younger than 40 in good health.

CDR3 residues: CASSLRSGEGETQYF. As DNA, the CDR3 is TGTGCCAGCAGCTTGCGCTCGGGGGAGGGAGAGACCCAGTACTTC. This chain uses TRBV5-4 with TRBJ2-5; 7 bases are a match to TRBD2. The CDR3 is 15 amino acids. V lost 1 base and J lost 4; bases outside the gene matches: 7. Germline V gene data show CDR1 as SGHNT and CDR2 as YYREEE (reference sequence).

This clone was seen more than once but under ten times. V gene TRBV7-2 combines with J gene TRBJ1-2, with D unresolved. Germline V gene data show CDR1 as SGHTA and CDR2 as FQGNSA. Trimming pared 5 bases from V and 4 bases from J, leaving 14 bases between. The CDR3 has 14 amino acids. CDR3 coding DNA: TGTGCCAGCAGCCCCGGAGGAGGATTCTATGGCTACACCTTC. This codes for CASSPGGGFYGYTF.

V usage is TRBV19 and J usage is TRBJ1-1; D unresolved. Deletions cut 3 bases from V and 3 bases from J, with 5 bases between. The CDR3 is 12 amino acids. Germline assignment: CDR1 LNHDA and CDR2 SQIVND (reference sequence). In nucleotides, the CDR3 is TGTGCCAGTAGTATGGAGTACACTGAAGCTTTCTTT. It is translated as CASSMEYTEAFF.

This clone has ten or more counts. The V and J genes are TRBV10-3 and TRBJ1-4, with TRBD1 matching over 10 bases. V gave up 2 bases and J gave up 0 bases; unmatched junction bases: 0. Germline CDR1 and CDR2: ENHRY and SYGVKD. CDR3 length equals 16 residues. In nucleotides, the CDR3 is TGTGCCATCAGTGAGGGACAGGGGGCAACTAATGAAAAACTGTTTTTT. It specifies CAISEGQGATNEKLFF.

This clone was detected a few times. One junction end disagrees with the germline gene, perhaps due to a read error. This chain links TRBV5-4 with TRBJ2-3; TRBD2 agrees at 9 bases. This CDR3 region has 16 residues. Germline V gene sequence: CDR1 SGHNT, CDR2 YYREEE (reference sequence). CDR3 in amino acids: CASSQDWREGTDTQYF. In DNA, the CDR3 is TGCGCCAGCAGCCAAGATTGGCGGGAGGGAACAGATACGCAGTATTTT.

The rearrangement uses TRBV6-5 and TRBJ2-3; no definite D call. CDR3 size: 13 residues. Looked up from germline, CDR1 is MNHEY and CDR2 is SVGAGI. V lost 6 bases to trimming and J lost 0 bases, with 7 bases between them. CDR3 nucleotide sequence: TGTGCCAGCAGCCCCGTCAGCACAGATACGCAGTATTTT. Translation gives CASSPVSTDTQYF.

The rearrangement uses TRBV7-9 and TRBJ2-7, with TRBD2 identical over 8 bases. Germline CDR1 reads SEHNR; CDR2 reads FQNEAQ (reference sequence). This CDR3 region has 13 residues. V lost 4 bases to trimming and J lost 5 bases; unmatched junction nucleotides: 4. The CDR3 DNA is TGTGCCAGCAGCTCGGGGGGGGTCCACGAGCAGTACTTC. Amino acid sequence: CASSSGGVHEQYF.

The chain combines TRBV30 with TRBJ2-7, with TRBD1 matching 8 bases. There are 12 residues in the CDR3. Germline loops: CDR1 GTSNPN, CDR2 SVGIG (reference sequence). The V segment lost 4 bases and the J segment 3 bases; nucleotides outside the gene matches: 2. The CDR3 region is CAWNTGGYEQYF. The CDR3 nucleotides are TGTGCCTGGAATACAGGGGGCTACGAGCAGTACTTC.

This chain joins TRBV28 and TRBJ2-5; 15 bases match TRBD2. The CDR3 has 17 residues. Trimming at V came to 4 bases and at J to 5 bases, leaving 8 bases not matched to a gene. The germline gives CDR1 MDHEN, CDR2 SYDVKM. The CDR3 is CASSSGLAGGAWETQYF. In DNA, the CDR3 is TGTGCCAGCAGTTCGGGACTAGCGGGAGGAGCGTGGGAGACCCAGTACTTC.

The rearrangement joins TRBV30 to TRBJ2-5; 7 nucleotides align to TRBD2. This CDR3 has 12 residues. V lost 0 bases, J lost 6 bases, and 1 base stayed unmatched. Looked up from germline, CDR1 is GTSNPN and CDR2 is SVGIG (reference sequence). CDR3 DNA sequence: TGTGCCTGGAGTGTAGCGGGACAGACCCAGTACTTC. Protein sequence: CAWSVAGQTQYF.

This clone has more than one count but fewer than ten. The rearrangement links TRBV5-6 to TRBJ2-7, with D hard to call. V was trimmed by 3 bases and J by 7 bases, leaving 8 bases between them. CDR3 size: 11 residues. Germline V gene data show CDR1 as SGHDT and CDR2 as YYEEEE. The CDR3, as DNA: TGTGCCAGCAGCTCCTCGGAAGAGCAGTACTTC. This translates into CASSSSEEQYF.

This chain uses TRBV6-1 with TRBJ2-5; D remains ambiguous. The ends were cut back, 2 bases at V and 8 bases at J, with 6 bases in the middle. The CDR3 loop spans 11 amino acids. From germline, CDR1 is MNHNS and CDR2 SASEGT. The CDR3 sequence is CASSESSTQYF. The DNA of the CDR3 is TGTGCCAGCAGTGAAAGTTCCACCCAGTACTTC.

This clone was observed a handful of times. This chain joins TRBV29-1 and TRBJ2-1; TRBD2 matches at 7 bases. CDR1 and CDR2 (germline): SQVTM, ANQGSEA. CDR3 size: 15 residues. Germline trimming cut 1 base from V and 2 bases from J; bases unmatched to any gene: 5. The CDR3 protein is CSVEVGTTAYNEQFF. In nucleotides, the CDR3 is TGCAGCGTTGAAGTGGGGACTACTGCCTACAATGAGCAGTTCTTC.

This clone occurred a few times. The chain has TRBV9 and TRBJ2-5; 11 bases are shared with TRBD2. CDR1 and CDR2 from the germline V gene are SGDLS and YYNGEE. Germline trimming cut 4 bases from V and 4 bases from J; bases unmatched to any gene: 6. This CDR3 has 15 amino acids. The CDR3 coding sequence is TGTGCCAGCAGCCCCACTAGCGGGAGCGCAGAGACCCAGTACTTC. Protein: CASSPTSGSAETQYF.

This clone has at least ten counts. This chain uses TRBV28 with TRBJ1-2; D ambiguous. V lost 6 bases and J 7 bases, leaving 15 bases between the germline ends. The CDR3 sequence is 13 residues long. The germline V gene has CDR1 MDHEN and CDR2 SYDVKM. The CDR3 DNA sequence: TGTGCCAGCAGGCCCCAAGCGACAATTGGCTACACCTTC. Its protein product is CASRPQATIGYTF.

The sample holds a few counts of this clone. The rearrangement links TRBV19 to TRBJ1-5; the D is unclear. CDR1 LNHDA and CDR2 SQIVND come from the germline V gene (reference sequence). The CDR3 has 17 residues. V was clipped by 3 bases and J by 0 bases, with 15 bases between them. CDR3 amino acids: CASSIAIASFSNQPQHF. The DNA of the CDR3 is TGTGCCAGTAGTATCGCGATCGCAAGTTTTAGCAATCAGCCCCAGCATTTT.